Listed below are T cell receptor beta chains from one sample, sequenced in a study of regulatory T cells in long-lasting Graves disease. Using its own MiXCR run on the multiplex PCR reads, TCRdb lists one record per CDR3 protein. The repertoire consists of roughly 520,000 distinct CDR3 sequences, with about 12% occurring once and the leading ten covering 8% to 10%. These data also formed part of another study, on T cells in Graves' hyperthyroidism and ophthalmopathy.

The specimen comprised peripheral blood mononuclear cells (PBMCs), sampled at new diagnosis, from a patient treated with antithyroid drugs. These receptors were collected from a woman aged 25 to 45 with Graves disease. CDR3s include the opening cysteine and the closing phenylalanine or tryptophan. Fields, in order: D gene, V gene, J gene, clone size, CDR3 protein, CDR3 DNA. The D gene is left open where the match is weak. A clone size is listed for some rows: how often the clone was seen (once, few, many), or a class if it is expanded.

D gene: NA
V gene: TRBV28
J gene: TRBJ1-1
clone size: few
CDR3 protein: CASSLPNQGSHTEAFF
CDR3 DNA: TGTGCCAGCAGTTTACCAAATCAGGGTTCCCACACTGAAGCTTTCTTT

D gene: NA
V gene: TRBV3-1
J gene: TRBJ2-1
clone size: many
CDR3 protein: CASSQMGFSYNEQFF
CDR3 DNA: TGTGCCAGCAGCCAAATGGGGTTCTCCTACAATGAGCAGTTCTTC

D gene: NA
V gene: TRBV12-3/TRBV12-4
J gene: TRBJ1-3
clone size: many
CDR3 protein: CASSGEQRTSGNTIYF
CDR3 DNA: TGTGCCAGCAGCGGAGAACAGAGGACTTCTGGAAACACCATATATTTT

D gene: TRBD2
V gene: TRBV9
J gene: TRBJ2-3
clone size: few
CDR3 protein: CASSPRGTSGRWGTDTQYF
CDR3 DNA: TGTGCCAGCAGCCCGAGAGGGACTAGCGGGAGGTGGGGCACAGATACGCAGTATTTT

D gene: NA
V gene: TRBV4-1
J gene: TRBJ1-4
clone size: NA
CDR3 protein: CASSQGLQPLNEKLFF
CDR3 DNA: TGCGCCAGCAGCCAAGGACTCCAACCTTTAAATGAAAAACTGTTTTTT

D gene: NA
V gene: TRBV18
J gene: TRBJ2-7
clone size: many
CDR3 protein: CASSPYINYEQYF
CDR3 DNA: TGTGCCAGCTCACCCTACATAAACTACGAGCAGTACTTC

D gene: TRBD2
V gene: TRBV12-3/TRBV12-4
J gene: TRBJ2-1
clone size: NA
CDR3 protein: CASNKRLAGGIDEQFF
CDR3 DNA: TGTGCCAGCAACAAAAGACTAGCGGGAGGTATTGATGAGCAGTTCTTC

D gene: TRBD2
V gene: TRBV7-9
J gene: TRBJ2-7
clone size: NA
CDR3 protein: CASSSSGSADNEQYF
CDR3 DNA: TGCGCCAGCAGCTCTAGCGGGAGTGCCGACAATGAGCAGTACTTC

D gene: NA
V gene: TRBV5-1
J gene: TRBJ1-4
clone size: many
CDR3 protein: CASRTSLLEKLFF
CDR3 DNA: TGCGCCAGCAGGACGAGCCTCTTAGAAAAACTGTTTTTT

D gene: NA
V gene: TRBV19
J gene: TRBJ1-1
clone size: many
CDR3 protein: CASSTPLGVSTEAFF
CDR3 DNA: TGTGCCAGTAGTACGCCCCTGGGGGTGAGCACTGAAGCTTTCTTT

D gene: NA
V gene: TRBV20-1
J gene: TRBJ1-5
clone size: many
CDR3 protein: CSASGLGQPQHF
CDR3 DNA: TGCAGTGCTAGCGGCTTAGGGCAGCCCCAGCATTTT

D gene: NA
V gene: TRBV19
J gene: TRBJ1-5
clone size: many
CDR3 protein: CASSRTGYDQPQHF
CDR3 DNA: TGTGCCAGTAGTAGAACAGGGTACGATCAGCCCCAGCATTTT

D gene: NA
V gene: TRBV6-1
J gene: TRBJ1-5
clone size: many
CDR3 protein: CASSRTGNQPQHF
CDR3 DNA: TGTGCCAGCAGCAGAACAGGAAATCAGCCCCAGCATTTT

D gene: TRBD1
V gene: TRBV15
J gene: TRBJ1-3
clone size: many
CDR3 protein: CATSTERDSGNTIYF
CDR3 DNA: TGTGCCACCAGCACCGAACGGGACAGTGGAAACACCATATATTTT

D gene: NA
V gene: TRBV27
J gene: TRBJ2-1
clone size: many
CDR3 protein: CASSLWVSGGEQFF
CDR3 DNA: TGTGCCAGCAGTTTATGGGTTTCCGGAGGTGAGCAGTTCTTC

D gene: TRBD1
V gene: TRBV28
J gene: TRBJ1-5
clone size: many
CDR3 protein: CASSLSGTGQQPQHF
CDR3 DNA: TGTGCCAGCAGTTTATCTGGGACAGGGCAACAGCCCCAGCATTTT

D gene: NA
V gene: TRBV7-9
J gene: TRBJ2-7
clone size: many
CDR3 protein: CASSLYISSPEQYF
CDR3 DNA: TGTGCCAGCAGCTTGTACATAAGTAGCCCCGAGCAGTACTTC

D gene: TRBD1
V gene: TRBV28
J gene: TRBJ1-2
clone size: many
CDR3 protein: CASSTSAGGGYGYTF
CDR3 DNA: TGTGCCAGCAGCACCTCGGCAGGGGGCGGCTATGGCTACACCTTC

D gene: NA
V gene: TRBV4-1
J gene: TRBJ2-3
clone size: many
CDR3 protein: CASSQDTLETDTQYF
CDR3 DNA: TGCGCCAGCAGCCAAGATACACTGGAGACAGATACGCAGTATTTT

D gene: NA
V gene: TRBV7-9
J gene: TRBJ2-7
clone size: many
CDR3 protein: CASSRWDSSSYEQYF
CDR3 DNA: TGTGCCAGCAGCCGCTGGGACTCGAGCTCCTACGAGCAGTACTTC

D gene: TRBD2
V gene: TRBV19
J gene: TRBJ2-3
clone size: many
CDR3 protein: CASSTEAGDILDTQYF
CDR3 DNA: TGTGCCAGTAGTACCGAAGCGGGAGATATCTTGGATACGCAGTATTTT

D gene: NA
V gene: TRBV20-1
J gene: TRBJ1-1
clone size: NA
CDR3 protein: CSANLRGARTEAFF
CDR3 DNA: TGCAGTGCTAACCTCAGGGGAGCGCGCACTGAAGCTTTCTTT

D gene: TRBD1
V gene: TRBV2
J gene: TRBJ2-7
clone size: many
CDR3 protein: CASSADRVSSYEQYF
CDR3 DNA: TGTGCCAGCAGCGCTGACAGGGTAAGCTCCTACGAGCAGTACTTC

D gene: NA
V gene: TRBV3-1
J gene: TRBJ2-1
clone size: NA
CDR3 protein: CASSLRGHAEGKNEQFF
CDR3 DNA: TGTGCCAGCAGCCTCCGGGGACACGCGGAGGGGAAGAATGAGCAGTTCTTC

D gene: TRBD1
V gene: TRBV7-2
J gene: TRBJ2-7
clone size: many
CDR3 protein: CASSLDGFGTGEYEQYF
CDR3 DNA: TGTGCCAGCAGCTTAGATGGTTTCGGGACAGGGGAATACGAGCAGTACTTC

D gene: TRBD2
V gene: TRBV9
J gene: TRBJ2-2
clone size: many
CDR3 protein: CASSVRAGATGELFF
CDR3 DNA: TGTGCCAGCAGCGTTCGGGCGGGAGCCACCGGGGAGCTGTTTTTT

D gene: TRBD2
V gene: TRBV20-1
J gene: TRBJ2-5
clone size: NA
CDR3 protein: CSAPLGSGRRNPQEAQYF
CDR3 DNA: TGCAGTGCTCCCCTCGGTAGCGGGAGGCGAAACCCCCAAGAGGCCCAGTACTTC

D gene: NA
V gene: TRBV29-1
J gene: TRBJ2-7
clone size: NA
CDR3 protein: CSVLSGGPYEQYF
CDR3 DNA: TGCAGCGTCCTGAGTGGCGGACCCTACGAGCAGTACTTC

D gene: NA
V gene: TRBV7-8
J gene: TRBJ2-3
clone size: many
CDR3 protein: CASSPVWRSGTQYF
CDR3 DNA: TGTGCCAGCAGCCCGGTGTGGCGTTCCGGTACGCAGTATTTT

D gene: NA
V gene: TRBV11-3
J gene: TRBJ2-3
clone size: many
CDR3 protein: CASSPTGGYTDTQYF
CDR3 DNA: TGTGCCAGCAGCCCCACGGGGGGCTACACAGATACGCAGTATTTT

D gene: NA
V gene: TRBV19
J gene: TRBJ2-2
clone size: few
CDR3 protein: CASSIPGQTGELFF
CDR3 DNA: TGTGCCAGTAGTATACCCGGACAGACCGGGGAGCTGTTTTTT

D gene: NA
V gene: TRBV7-2
J gene: TRBJ2-1
clone size: NA
CDR3 protein: CASSPYGSKQFF
CDR3 DNA: TGTGCCAGCAGCCCATATGGATCGAAGCAGTTCTTC

D gene: NA
V gene: TRBV5-6
J gene: TRBJ1-6
clone size: many
CDR3 protein: CASSYVDRGAGNSPLHF
CDR3 DNA: TGTGCCAGCAGCTACGTTGATCGGGGGGCTGGTAATTCACCCCTCCACTTT

D gene: NA
V gene: TRBV19
J gene: TRBJ1-1
clone size: many
CDR3 protein: CASSTRAYTEAFF
CDR3 DNA: TGTGCCAGTAGTACCCGGGCCTACACTGAAGCTTTCTTT